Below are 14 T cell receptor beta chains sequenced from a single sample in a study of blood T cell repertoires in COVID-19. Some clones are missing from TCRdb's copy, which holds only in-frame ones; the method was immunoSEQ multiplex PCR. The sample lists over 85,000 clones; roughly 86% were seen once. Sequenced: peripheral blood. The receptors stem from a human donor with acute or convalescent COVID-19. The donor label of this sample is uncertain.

CDR3 residues: CASSRGPRGEKLFF. CDR3 in DNA: TGTGCCAGCAGCAGGGGCCCCAGGGGTGAAAAACTGTTTTTT. V and J are TRBV27 and TRBJ1-4, with a possible D match to TRBD1 (6 bases). Between the trimmed V and J ends, which lost 6 bases and 7 bases, there was a span of 15 bases. The CDR3 length is 14 residues. Looked up from germline, CDR1 is MNHEY and CDR2 is SMNVEV (reference sequence).

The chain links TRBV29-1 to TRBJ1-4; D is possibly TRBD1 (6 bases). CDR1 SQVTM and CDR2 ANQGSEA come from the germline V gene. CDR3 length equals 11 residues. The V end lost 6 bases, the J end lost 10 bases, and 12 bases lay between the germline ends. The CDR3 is CSVEGGRKLFF. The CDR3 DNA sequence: TGCAGCGTCGAGGGGGGGAGAAAACTGTTTTTT.

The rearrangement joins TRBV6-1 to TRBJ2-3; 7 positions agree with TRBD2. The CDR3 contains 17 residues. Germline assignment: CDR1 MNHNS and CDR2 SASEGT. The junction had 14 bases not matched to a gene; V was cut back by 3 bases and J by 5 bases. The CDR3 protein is CASSDSPTGGAEDTQYF. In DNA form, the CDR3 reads TGTGCCAGCAGTGATAGCCCCACGGGGGGTGCGGAAGATACGCAGTATTTT.

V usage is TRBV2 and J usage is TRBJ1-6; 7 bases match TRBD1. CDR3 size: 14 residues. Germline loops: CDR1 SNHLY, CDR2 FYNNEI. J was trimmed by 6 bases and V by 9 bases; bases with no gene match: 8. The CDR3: CASRAGTVNSPLHF. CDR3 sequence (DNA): TGTGCCAGTCGTGCCGGGACAGTTAATTCACCCCTCCACTTT.

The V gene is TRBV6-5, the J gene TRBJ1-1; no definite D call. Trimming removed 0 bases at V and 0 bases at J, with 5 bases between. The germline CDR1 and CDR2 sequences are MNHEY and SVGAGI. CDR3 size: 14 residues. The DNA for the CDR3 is TGTGCCAGCAGTTACTCCTCTTTGAACACTGAAGCTTTCTTT. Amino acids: CASSYSSLNTEAFF.

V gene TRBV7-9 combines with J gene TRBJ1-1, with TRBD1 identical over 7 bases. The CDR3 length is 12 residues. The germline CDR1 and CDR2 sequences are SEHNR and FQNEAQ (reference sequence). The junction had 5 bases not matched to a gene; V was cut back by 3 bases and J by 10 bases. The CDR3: CASSLTSGGAFF. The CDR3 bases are TGTGCCAGCAGCTTGACTTCAGGGGGAGCTTTCTTT.

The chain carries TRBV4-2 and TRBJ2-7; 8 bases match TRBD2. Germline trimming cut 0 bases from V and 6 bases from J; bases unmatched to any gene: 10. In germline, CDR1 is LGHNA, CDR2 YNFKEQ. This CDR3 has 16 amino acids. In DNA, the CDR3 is TGTGCCAGCAGCCAAGATCGGACGGGGGGGCTTCCCGAGCAGTACTTC. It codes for CASSQDRTGGLPEQYF.

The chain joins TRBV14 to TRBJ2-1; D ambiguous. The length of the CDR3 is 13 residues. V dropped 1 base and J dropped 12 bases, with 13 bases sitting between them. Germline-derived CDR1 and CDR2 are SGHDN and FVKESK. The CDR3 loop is CASSQAVNLRQFF. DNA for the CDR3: TGTGCCAGCAGCCAAGCGGTCAATTTACGGCAGTTCTTC. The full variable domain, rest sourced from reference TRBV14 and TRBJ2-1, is EAGVTQFPSHSVIEKGQTVTLRCDPISGHDNLYWYRRVMGKEIKFLLHFVKESKQDESGMPNNRFLAERTGGTYSTLKVQPAELEDSGVYFCASSQAVNLRQFFGPGTRLTVL.

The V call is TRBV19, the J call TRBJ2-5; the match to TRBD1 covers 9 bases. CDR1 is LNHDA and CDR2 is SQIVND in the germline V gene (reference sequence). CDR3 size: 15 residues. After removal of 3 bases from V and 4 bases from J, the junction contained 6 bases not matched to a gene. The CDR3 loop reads CASSIGDRVRETQYF. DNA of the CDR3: TGTGCCAGTAGTATCGGGGACAGGGTGAGAGAGACCCAGTACTTC.

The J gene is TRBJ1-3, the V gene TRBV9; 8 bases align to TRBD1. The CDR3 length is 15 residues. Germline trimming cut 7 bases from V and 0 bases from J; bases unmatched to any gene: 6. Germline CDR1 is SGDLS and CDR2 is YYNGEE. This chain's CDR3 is CASSLQGGSGNTIYF. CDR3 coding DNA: TGTGCCAGCTCATTACAGGGGGGCTCTGGAAACACCATATATTTT.

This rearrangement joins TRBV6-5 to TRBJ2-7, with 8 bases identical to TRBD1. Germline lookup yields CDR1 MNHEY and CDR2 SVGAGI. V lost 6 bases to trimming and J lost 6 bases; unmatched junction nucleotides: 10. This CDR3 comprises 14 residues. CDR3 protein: CASSPVQGAREQYF. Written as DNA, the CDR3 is TGTGCCAGCAGCCCCGTGCAGGGGGCGCGCGAGCAGTACTTC.

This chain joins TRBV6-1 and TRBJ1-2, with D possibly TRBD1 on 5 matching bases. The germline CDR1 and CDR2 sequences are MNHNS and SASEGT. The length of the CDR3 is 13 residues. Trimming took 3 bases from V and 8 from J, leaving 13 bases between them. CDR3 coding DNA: TGTGCCAGCAGTGACAATGGGAGGGGAGGCTACACCTTC. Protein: CASSDNGRGGYTF.

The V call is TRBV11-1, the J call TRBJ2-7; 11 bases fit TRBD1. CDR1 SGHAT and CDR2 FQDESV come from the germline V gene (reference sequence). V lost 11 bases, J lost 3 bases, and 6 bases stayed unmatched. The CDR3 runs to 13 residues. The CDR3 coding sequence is TGTGCCTGCCGGGACAGGGGGGGCTACGAGCAGTACTTC. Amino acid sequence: CACRDRGGYEQYF.

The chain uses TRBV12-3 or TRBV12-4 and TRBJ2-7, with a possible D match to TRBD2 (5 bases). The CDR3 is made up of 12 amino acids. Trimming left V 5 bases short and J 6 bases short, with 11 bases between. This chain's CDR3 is CASSATRVEQYF. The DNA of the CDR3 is TGTGCCAGCAGTGCCACTAGGGTCGAGCAGTACTTC.